Listed below are T cell receptor beta chains from one sample, sequenced in a study of T-cell reconstitution after alpha-beta-depleted transplantation in children. In TCRdb, the PCR reads were re-called with MiXCR into one record per CDR3 protein. The table includes fewer than 700,000 distinct CDR3 sequences, 13% detected once. Sequenced material: PBMCs, mostly from graft donor cells, taken 360 days after TCRalphabeta/CD19-depleted stem cell transplant. The receptors come from a male patient younger than 18 who had a stem cell transplant for acute myeloid leukemia, so the T cells may come from the graft donor. Both conserved end residues are part of each CDR3. A D gene is named only where the DNA matches it firmly. Some rows mark clone size as missing; the rest say once, few, many or name a class of expanded clone.

V gene,clone size,D gene,J gene,CDR3 protein,CDR3 DNA
TRBV28,.,.,TRBJ2-7,CASSLGLLGEQYF,TGTGCCAGCAGTTTAGGGCTTCTAGGGGAGCAGTACTTC
TRBV20-1,few,TRBD1,TRBJ1-5,CSATGLNQPQHF,TGCAGTGCGACAGGGCTCAATCAGCCCCAGCATTTT
TRBV12-3/TRBV12-4,many,.,TRBJ2-5,CASSMGVGTQYF,TGTGCCAGCTCCATGGGCGTAGGGACCCAGTACTTC
TRBV28,.,.,TRBJ2-1,CASLSRSGGAIEQFF,TGTGCCAGCCTTAGTAGGAGCGGCGGGGCTATAGAGCAGTTCTTC
TRBV20-1,many,TRBD1,TRBJ2-7,CSARYRDSSYEQYF,TGCAGTGCCCGGTACCGGGACAGCTCCTACGAGCAGTACTTC
TRBV6-5,.,.,TRBJ2-5,CASSYSNGGSETQYF,TGTGCCAGCAGTTACTCGAACGGGGGCTCAGAGACCCAGTACTTC
TRBV12-3/TRBV12-4,.,.,TRBJ2-5,CASSLVVRETQYF,TGTGCCAGCAGTTTAGTCGTCCGGGAGACCCAGTACTTC
TRBV29-1,many,TRBD2,TRBJ2-1,CSVPPTTSGRNNEQFF,TGCAGCGTCCCCCCCACGACTAGCGGGAGGAACAATGAGCAGTTCTTC
TRBV20-1,many,.,TRBJ2-1,CSVDTDSYNEQFF,TGCAGTGTCGATACAGACTCCTACAATGAGCAGTTCTTC
TRBV7-2,.,.,TRBJ2-5,CASSLYPIAVQETQYF,TGTGCCAGCAGCTTATACCCCATTGCAGTGCAAGAGACCCAGTACTTC
TRBV4-2,few,TRBD2,TRBJ2-5,CASSQDRTSGEQETQYF,TGTGCCAGCAGCCAAGATCGGACTAGCGGGGAGCAAGAGACCCAGTACTTC
TRBV28,many,.,TRBJ1-2,CASSFGRGLANYGYTF,TGTGCCAGCAGTTTTGGCAGGGGCTTAGCTAACTATGGCTACACCTTC
TRBV24-1,many,TRBD1,TRBJ2-5,CATREKPGGLETQYF,TGTGCCACCAGGGAAAAACCAGGGGGCCTAGAGACCCAGTACTTC
TRBV5-6,few,.,TRBJ2-3,CASSLVAIGTVDTQYF,TGTGCCAGCAGCTTAGTGGCTATTGGAACCGTAGATACGCAGTATTTT
TRBV20-1,.,TRBD1,TRBJ1-3,CSAWTGSSGNTIYF,TGCAGTGCGTGGACAGGGTCCTCTGGAAACACCATATATTTT
TRBV28,few,.,TRBJ2-6,CASIPFLGANVLTF,TGTGCCAGCATCCCGTTTTTGGGGGCCAACGTCCTGACTTTC
TRBV29-1,many,.,TRBJ2-3,CSVEKGLAYTDTQYF,TGCAGCGTTGAAAAGGGACTCGCTTACACAGATACGCAGTATTTT
TRBV20-1,.,TRBD2,TRBJ2-7,CSASPAGGTFSYEQYF,TGCAGTGCTAGTCCCGCGGGAGGAACTTTCTCCTACGAGCAGTACTTC
TRBV20-1,many,.,TRBJ2-2,CSARATPPKGTGELFF,TGCAGTGCTAGAGCCACCCCTCCCAAGGGCACCGGGGAGCTGTTTTTT
TRBV20-1,many,TRBD2,TRBJ2-5,CSVLAGVEETQYF,TGCAGTGTACTGGCGGGAGTGGAAGAGACCCAGTACTTC
TRBV7-9,many,TRBD2,TRBJ2-2,CASSSPVGTRDTGELFF,TGTGCCAGCAGCTCCCCGGTAGGGACTAGAGACACCGGGGAGCTGTTTTTT
TRBV5-1,few,.,TRBJ2-7,CASSLPSFGWSCEQYF,TGCGCCAGCAGCTTACCTAGCTTCGGGTGGTCGTGCGAGCAGTACTTC
TRBV29-1,.,.,TRBJ1-2,CSVEDRGQPFYGYTF,TGCAGCGTTGAAGATCGCGGACAGCCATTCTATGGCTACACCTTC
TRBV20-1,many,TRBD2,TRBJ2-7,CSAEREGLYEQYF,TGCAGTGCTGAGCGGGAGGGCCTCTACGAGCAGTACTTC
TRBV14,few,.,TRBJ1-1,CASSQRGRNFGGTEAFF,TGTGCCAGCAGCCAACGGGGACGGAATTTTGGAGGCACTGAAGCTTTCTTT
TRBV12-3/TRBV12-4,.,TRBD2,TRBJ2-3,CASSPLSGRSRGKDTQYF,TGTGCCAGCAGCCCGTTAAGCGGGAGGTCCCGAGGCAAAGATACGCAGTATTTT
TRBV29-1,few,.,TRBJ2-5,CSVGGPPRGQETQYF,TGCAGCGTTGGGGGGCCACCCCGAGGCCAAGAGACCCAGTACTTC
TRBV9,many,.,TRBJ2-1,CASSLGFVPQFF,TGTGCCAGCAGCCTCGGTTTTGTTCCGCAGTTCTTC
TRBV20-1,.,.,TRBJ2-1,CSAPIPYWFYNEQFF,TGCAGTGCTCCGATACCGTACTGGTTTTACAATGAGCAGTTCTTC
TRBV2,.,TRBD2,TRBJ2-3,CASNPLGGSNTDTQYF,TGTGCCAGCAATCCTCTAGGCGGGAGTAACACAGATACGCAGTATTTT
TRBV4-3,many,TRBD2,TRBJ2-7,CASSQHITSGYSYEQYF,TGCGCCAGCAGCCAACACATAACTAGCGGGTACTCCTACGAGCAGTACTTC
TRBV11-2,.,TRBD2,TRBJ2-7,CASSLFWFGTSGSYEQYF,TGTGCCAGCAGCTTATTTTGGTTCGGGACTAGCGGCTCCTACGAGCAGTACTTC
TRBV7-3,.,.,TRBJ2-1,CASSLSGPLGHEQFF,TGTGCCAGCAGCTTAAGCGGTCCATTGGGCCATGAGCAGTTCTTC
TRBV6-5,few,.,TRBJ1-2,CASSYRGTYGYTF,TGTGCCAGCAGTTATAGGGGTACCTATGGCTACACCTTC
TRBV3-1,few,TRBD1,TRBJ2-7,CASSKLEQGGEQYF,TGTGCCAGCAGTAAACTCGAACAGGGGGGCGAGCAGTACTTC
TRBV9,.,TRBD1,TRBJ2-1,CASSTRTGGESYNEQFF,TGTGCCAGCAGCACCCGGACAGGGGGGGAATCCTACAATGAGCAGTTCTTC
TRBV6-1,.,.,TRBJ1-1,CASPGQLNTEAFF,TGTGCCAGCCCCGGACAACTGAACACTGAAGCTTTCTTT
TRBV11-2,once,.,TRBJ1-2,CASSWTVLPNRDSNYGYTF,TGTGCCAGCAGCTGGACCGTATTGCCGAACAGGGATTCTAACTATGGCTACACCTTC
TRBV6-2/TRBV6-3,few,.,TRBJ2-3,CASTDGRSTTDTQYF,TGTGCCAGCACAGACGGCAGATCAACCACAGATACGCAGTATTTT
TRBV7-8,many,TRBD2,TRBJ2-1,CASSEAGLAGDGNEQFF,TGTGCCAGCAGCGAGGCGGGACTAGCGGGAGACGGGAATGAGCAGTTCTTC
TRBV7-2,.,.,TRBJ2-2,CASSLKQDGNTGELFF,TGTGCCAGCAGCCTGAAACAGGACGGTAACACCGGGGAGCTGTTTTTT
TRBV28,.,.,TRBJ1-4,CASRRKGGGKLFF,TGTGCCAGCAGACGAAAAGGCGGGGGAAAACTGTTTTTT
TRBV7-9,.,.,TRBJ1-5,CASSFSGQNQPQHF,TGTGCCAGCAGCTTCTCAGGGCAGAATCAGCCCCAGCATTTT
TRBV30,.,.,TRBJ1-1,CAWRGGSGTEAFF,TGTGCCTGGAGGGGGGGGTCTGGGACTGAAGCTTTCTTT
TRBV19,.,TRBD1,TRBJ2-2,CASTPAGTGWSGGTGELFF,TGTGCCAGTACTCCCGCCGGGACAGGGTGGTCCGGAGGCACCGGGGAGCTGTTTTTT
TRBV5-5,few,.,TRBJ2-7,CASKISASYEQYF,TGTGCCAGCAAGATTTCGGCGAGCTACGAGCAGTACTTC
TRBV5-1,.,TRBD2,TRBJ2-1,CASSSSLAANEQFF,TGCGCCAGCAGCTCGAGTCTAGCGGCCAATGAGCAGTTCTTC
TRBV12-3/TRBV12-4,.,TRBD1,TRBJ2-3,CASSFGTGDEDTQYF,TGTGCCAGCAGTTTCGGGACAGGGGACGAAGATACGCAGTATTTT
TRBV6-2/TRBV6-3,.,.,TRBJ2-5,CASSYGQQETQYF,TGTGCCAGCAGTTATGGACAGCAAGAGACCCAGTACTTC
TRBV20-1,few,TRBD2,TRBJ2-3,CSAPLAGADTQYF,TGCAGTGCCCCACTAGCGGGGGCAGATACGCAGTATTTT
TRBV20-1,few,.,TRBJ2-4,CSATGQRAKNIQYF,TGCAGTGCGACCGGCCAGAGGGCCAAAAACATTCAGTACTTC
TRBV29-1,few,TRBD1,TRBJ1-1,CSVETGVGTEAFF,TGCAGCGTAGAAACAGGGGTAGGCACTGAAGCTTTCTTT
TRBV20-1,few,.,TRBJ2-7,CSAERYTWDEQYF,TGCAGTGCGGAACGGTACACATGGGACGAGCAGTACTTC
TRBV7-3,.,.,TRBJ2-2,CASSTRINTGELFF,TGTGCCAGCAGCACACGGATAAACACCGGGGAGCTGTTTTTT
TRBV7-9,.,TRBD1,TRBJ2-7,CASSPPDRGWYEQYF,TGTGCCAGCAGCCCCCCGGACAGGGGGTGGTACGAGCAGTACTTC
TRBV6-2/TRBV6-3,many,TRBD1,TRBJ1-1,CASSYSRDRGDEAFF,TGTGCCAGCAGTTACTCGAGGGACAGGGGAGATGAAGCTTTCTTT
TRBV28,few,TRBD2,TRBJ2-7,CASSGGLAVSYEQYF,TGTGCCAGCAGTGGAGGACTAGCGGTTTCCTACGAGCAGTACTTC
TRBV4-3,.,.,TRBJ1-1,CASSQEGKGWVTEAFF,TGCGCCAGCAGCCAAGAGGGCAAGGGGTGGGTGACTGAAGCTTTCTTT
TRBV5-6,.,.,TRBJ2-4,CASSLGGGTIQYF,TGTGCCAGCAGCTTGGGTGGAGGTACCATTCAGTACTTC